The present T cell receptor (beta chain) was sequenced within a study of blood T cell repertoires in COVID-19. Study-level information: Acute and convalescent COVID-19 samples came from the United States, Italy and Spain. From T cells, B-cell-depleted T cells, or PBMCs came the material, which was cDNA or gDNA.

Authors' analysis steps: Reference gene primer amplification in the assay estimated nucleated cell counts. Sequencing used immunoSEQ multiplex PCR; TCRdb keeps in-frame clones, though not all of them. That table gives V, J and clone size, and the DNA gave D and trimming. The table has about 90,000 clones, 75% to 90% seen once. Per the germline V gene, CDR1 is SEHNR and CDR2 is FQNEAQ (reference sequence). Trimming at V came to 5 bases and at J to 4 bases, leaving 6 bases not matched to a gene. The CDR3 covers 14 residues. The sample taken for sequencing was peripheral blood. This chain connects TRBV7-9 to TRBJ1-1; 8 nucleotides agree with TRBD1. This TCR came from a male donor with acute or convalescent COVID-19. The CDR3, as DNA: TGTGCCAGCAGCCCCCGGACAGGGACCACTGAAGCTTTCTTT. As protein: CASSPRTGTTEAFF.